The 4 T cell receptor beta chains in this list originate from one sample, sequenced in a study of technical replicates of blood from a few donors. TCRdb's table, derived via immunoSEQ multiplex PCR, lists solely in-frame clones and lacks some. In the table there are about 80,000 clones, about 91% of which are singletons. The specimen was T cells isolated from PBMCs. These receptors originate from a human donor in good health.

The gene calls are TRBV2 and TRBJ1-5; D is possibly TRBD1 (5 bases). Per the germline V gene, CDR1 is SNHLY and CDR2 is FYNNEI. The CDR3 is made up of 13 amino acids. V shed 8 bases and J shed 15 bases, with 23 bases lying between them. The CDR3 DNA is TGTGCCAGCCGCGGAGGGGAAGCCGGCACGAGGCATTTT. This gives the protein CASRGGEAGTRHF.

The chain employs TRBV5-5 and TRBJ1-2; 8 bases map to TRBD1. CDR3 size: 15 residues. The germline V gene has CDR1 SGHKS and CDR2 YYEKEE (reference sequence). V gave up 4 bases and J gave up 4 bases; unmatched junction bases: 9. This CDR3 reads CASSVPGQAFYGYTF. The CDR3 nucleotides are TGTGCCAGCAGCGTACCGGGACAGGCTTTCTATGGCTACACCTTC. The full variable domain, in which reference TRBV5-5 and TRBJ1-2 provide the parts outside the CDR3, is DAGVTQSPTHLIKTRGQQVTLRCSPISGHKSVSWYQQVLGQGPQFIFQYYEKEERGRGNFPDRFSARQFPNYSSELNVNALLLGDSALYLCASSVPGQAFYGYTFGSGTRLTVV.

The chain carries TRBV2 and TRBJ2-1, with 9 bases that match TRBD2. The junction had 7 bases not matched to a gene; V was cut back by 2 bases and J by 2 bases. CDR3 size: 17 residues. Germline loops: CDR1 SNHLY, CDR2 FYNNEI. The CDR3 bases are TGTGCCAGCAGTGAATTAGCGTCTAGCGGGGCCTACAATGAGCAGTTCTTC. It specifies CASSELASSGAYNEQFF.

V gene TRBV9 combines with J gene TRBJ2-7; weak D call: TRBD1 (6 bases). The ends were cut back, 4 bases at V and 4 bases at J, with 9 bases in the middle. Germline loops: CDR1 SGDLS, CDR2 YYNGEE. This CDR3 has 12 residues. The CDR3 DNA is TGTGCCAGCAGCCCTAGGGGGTACGAGCAGTACTTC. It translates to CASSPRGYEQYF.